The clone carrying this TCR beta chain showed up just a few times. V was pared by 3 bases and J by 3 bases, with 10 bases between. This CDR3 comprises 14 residues. Germline V gives CDR1 SGHDT, CDR2 YYEEEE. This record belongs to a study of CD8 T cells in ankylosing spondylitis. TCRdb re-derived calls from the 5' RACE reads in MiXCR, one entry per CDR3 protein. The table has 85,000 to 100,000 distinct CDR3 sequences, about 9% seen once. V is TRBV5-6 and J is TRBJ2-1; possibly TRBD2 for D (5 bases). The receptor comes from a male donor with ankylosing spondylitis or in good health (not recorded which). The sample consisted of blood, either unsorted or a sorted T cell fraction (not recorded which). The chain's CDR3 is CASSSRDLYNEQFF. The DNA of the CDR3 is TGTGCCAGCAGCTCCCGGGATCTCTACAATGAGCAGTTCTTC.